This T cell receptor beta chain was profiled in a study of T cell clones after liver transplantation. Overall study context: Liver transplant recipients had immunosuppression withdrawal attempted within 2 years. Samples came pre-transplant, pre-randomization before withdrawal, and post-randomization after withdrawal ended. Patients counted as tolerant after at least one year off all immunosuppression, enzymes not exceeding twice normal.

Germline values: CDR1 MDHEN, CDR2 SYDVKM. The CDR3 consists of 14 residues. V gave up 6 bases and J gave up 6 bases; unmatched junction bases: 6. The repertoire was sequenced with immunoSEQ multiplex PCR; TCRdb's copy has only in-frame clones and lacks some. The repertoire has over 60,000 clones, 75% to 85% of them found once; the top ten carry 0.45% to 0.65%. About this clone itself: What it binds is unknown.

Study results and caveats: Graft donor-reactive T cells possibly entered the graft instead of undergoing deletion.

The origin of this receptor is a human donor who received a liver transplant. Sequenced here: CD4+ T cells from blood, sampled before liver transplant. The chain recombines TRBV28 with TRBJ1-5; 9 positions agree with TRBD1. The CDR3 nucleotides are TGTGCCAGCAGCCGAGGGACAGGGACTCAGCCCCAGCATTTT. The encoded protein is CASSRGTGTQPQHF.